Following are 30 T cell receptor beta chains from one sample sequenced in a study of blood T cells in healthy people across ages (dated by TCRdb to between 2015 and 2016). Libraries were prepared through 5' RACE. Sequencing instrument: Illumina HiSeq 2500. The second PCR ran for about 7 to 11 cycles and used a J-beta primer mix along with a sample-barcoded 5' primer. TCRdb reworked the public reads: Q25 trimming with fastp, MiXCR clone assembly, productive beta chains retained. Rows matching on CDR3 protein sequence are summarized as one entry with the most common DNA and genes. A total of hundreds of thousands of distinct CDR3 sequences appear in this sample, about 62% of them only once. The ten largest clonotypes hold approximately 23% of the sample. The sequenced material came from blood. The receptors originated from a man aged 25 to 45 in good health.

The chain is built from TRBV25-1 and TRBJ1-2; a possible D gene is TRBD1 (5 bases). This CDR3 comprises 13 residues. Deletions cut 1 base from V and 2 bases from J, with 5 bases between. Germline V gene lookup returns CDR1 MGHDK and CDR2 SYGVNS. CDR3 protein: CASSEWGNYGYTF. CDR3 sequence (DNA): TGTGCCAGCAGTGAATGGGGCAACTATGGCTACACCTTC.

The chain employs TRBV12-3 or TRBV12-4 and TRBJ2-1; D is unresolved. Trimming took off 7 bases at V and 7 bases at J, with 14 bases between the two ends. The CDR3 loop spans 13 amino acids. Written as DNA, the CDR3 is TGTGCCAGCACTGAAAGGGCCGTAAATGAGCAGTTCTTC. It translates to CASTERAVNEQFF.

The chain combines TRBV5-5 with TRBJ2-2; D perhaps matches TRBD1 (6 bases). The V gene lost 0 bases and the J gene lost 2 bases, with 20 bases spanning the gap. Germline V gene lookup returns CDR1 SGHKS and CDR2 YYEKEE (reference sequence). This CDR3 has 19 amino acids. CDR3 sequence (DNA): TGTGCCAGCAGCTTGGTAAATTCCCCAGGGGCAACAAACACCGGGGAGCTGTTTTTT. Protein: CASSLVNSPGATNTGELFF. The full variable domain, in which reference TRBV5-5 and TRBJ2-2 provide the parts outside the CDR3, is DAGVTQSPTHLIKTRGQQVTLRCSPISGHKSVSWYQQVLGQGPQFIFQYYEKEERGRGNFPDRFSARQFPNYSSELNVNALLLGDSALYLCASSLVNSPGATNTGELFFGEGSRLTVL.

For this clonotype: A read error is possible here, since a much larger clone lies one base away. This chain connects TRBV5-1 to TRBJ1-1; D gene uncertain. The CDR3 spans 15 residues. Germline assignment: CDR1 SGHRS and CDR2 YFSETQ. CDR3 in DNA: TGCGCCGGCAGCTTGGCGGGTTCGGGCCGTGGAGAAGCTTTCTTT. Residues: CAGSLAGSGRGEAFF.

The gene calls are TRBV7-9 and TRBJ2-1; D possibly uses TRBD1 or TRBD2 (5 bases each). The CDR3 sequence is 20 residues long. Trimming pared 5 bases from V and 4 bases from J, leaving 30 bases between. Germline V lookup: CDR1 SEHNR, CDR2 FQNEAQ (reference sequence). Here the CDR3 DNA reads TGTGCCAGCAGCAACGAGGAGATAGGGGCTAGCCTCCTATTTTACAATGAGCAGTTCTTC. Translation: CASSNEEIGASLLFYNEQFF.

There are a few counts of this clonotype. The chain links TRBV7-2 to TRBJ1-2; TRBD1 agrees at 7 bases. The CDR3 spans 14 residues. CDR1 is SGHTA, CDR2 FQGNSA, per germline. With 7 bases clipped from V and 8 bases from J, the junction kept 13 bases outside the gene matches. CDR3 loop: CASTLSDRLCGYTF. CDR3 DNA: TGTGCCAGCACCCTATCGGACAGGCTCTGCGGCTACACCTTC. The full variable domain, with the rest looked up from reference TRBV7-2 and TRBJ1-2, is GAGVSQSPSNKVTEKGKDVELRCDPISGHTALYWYRQSLGQGLEFLIYFQGNSAPDKSGLPSDRFSAERTGGSVSTLTIQRTQQEDSAVYLCASTLSDRLCGYTFGSGTRLTVV.

V gene TRBV2 combines with J gene TRBJ2-5; possible D gene TRBD1, 5 bases. V lost 5 bases, J lost 1 base, and 14 bases lay in between. The V gene's germline CDR1 is SNHLY and CDR2 FYNNEI. The CDR3 covers 15 residues. The CDR3 bases are TGTGCCAGCAGTACTCCACGACAGTTCCAAGAGACCCAGTACTTC. Its translation is CASSTPRQFQETQYF.

Of note for this clonotype: A junction end diverges from the germline sequence, so it may reflect a read error. The chain links TRBV25-1 to TRBJ2-7; D uncertain. The CDR3 sequence is 11 residues long. Germline CDR1 and CDR2: MGHDK and SYGVNS. As DNA, the CDR3 is TGTGCCAGCAGTAAATACTACGAGCAGTACTTC. Its protein product is CASSKYYEQYF.

This clonotype appeared a single time. The chain employs TRBV7-9 and TRBJ1-2; D is undetermined. The germline gives CDR1 SEHNR, CDR2 FQNEAQ (reference sequence). The CDR3 is 16 residues long. Trimming left V 3 bases short and J 6 bases short, with 20 bases between. CDR3 sequence reads: CASSFSKMEPTDGYTF. CDR3 nucleotides: TGTGCCAGCAGCTTCTCTAAAATGGAACCGACGGATGGCTACACCTTC.

The chain has TRBV20-1 and TRBJ2-1, with a possible D match to TRBD2 (5 bases). V lost 6 bases, J lost 3 bases, and 15 bases lay in between. The CDR3 contains 14 residues. Germline assignment: CDR1 DFQATT and CDR2 SNEGSKA (reference sequence). The CDR3 sequence is CSAPTIIHYNEQFF. CDR3 nucleotide sequence: TGCAGTGCCCCGACTATCATCCACTACAATGAGCAGTTCTTC.

This chain joins TRBV7-2 and TRBJ2-3; D is uncertain. V was pared by 1 base and J by 2 bases, with 4 bases between. CDR3 size: 13 residues. In germline, CDR1 is SGHTA, CDR2 FQGNSA. CDR3: CASSLVYTDTQYF. The CDR3 DNA follows: TGTGCCAGCAGCTTAGTCTACACAGATACGCAGTATTTT.

The chain uses TRBV4-3 and TRBJ2-7, with 8 bases matching TRBD1. V dropped 2 bases and J dropped 2; count of bases not matched to a gene: 8. This CDR3 is built from 16 residues. Germline CDR1 is LGHNA and CDR2 is YSLEER. The CDR3 here is CASSQRDRRGPYEQYF. The CDR3 region has the DNA TGCGCCAGCAGCCAACGGGACAGGAGGGGACCCTACGAGCAGTACTTC.

This clonotype was recorded a few times. The chain uses TRBV3-1 and TRBJ2-7; maybe TRBD1 (6 bases). V lost 4 bases and J 0 bases, leaving 13 bases between the germline ends. The germline V gene encodes CDR1 LGHDT and CDR2 YNNKEL (reference sequence). The CDR3 is made up of 15 amino acids. The CDR3 reads CASSPQTGLSYEQYF. The CDR3, as DNA: TGTGCCAGCAGCCCCCAGACAGGACTCTCCTACGAGCAGTACTTC.

V gene TRBV4-3 combines with J gene TRBJ2-3; D is uncertain. The V gene's germline CDR1 is LGHNA and CDR2 YSLEER. CDR3 length: 15 residues. V gave up 4 bases and J gave up 5 bases, with 16 bases separating them. CDR3 in DNA: TGCGCCAGCAGCCCCAGACCCTTACGGGTAGATACGCAGTATTTT. This gives the protein CASSPRPLRVDTQYF.

This clonotype was seen more than once but under ten times. This chain connects TRBV5-1 to TRBJ1-2; D uncertain. CDR3 length equals 14 residues. V gave up 3 bases and J gave up 0 bases, with 9 bases separating them. Germline V gives CDR1 SGHRS, CDR2 YFSETQ. The CDR3, as DNA: TGCGCCAGCAGCTCAGAGGCCACTAACTATGGCTACACCTTC. Its translation: CASSSEATNYGYTF. Using reference TRBV5-1 and TRBJ1-2 for the parts outside the CDR3, the full variable domain is KAGVTQTPRYLIKTRGQQVTLSCSPISGHRSVSWYQQTPGQGLQFLFEYFSETQRNKGNFPGRFSGRQFSNSRSEMNVSTLELGDSALYLCASSSEATNYGYTFGSGTRLTVV.

The chain recombines TRBV5-1 with TRBJ2-7; D gene ambiguous. The CDR3 has 14 residues. Trimming stripped 0 bases from V and 4 bases from J, with 11 bases between. Per the germline V gene, CDR1 is SGHRS and CDR2 is YFSETQ. CDR3 in amino acids: CASSLDSHGYEQYF. The CDR3 DNA follows: TGCGCCAGCAGCTTGGATAGCCACGGTTACGAGCAGTACTTC.

The J gene is TRBJ2-1, the V gene TRBV20-1; 11 positions match TRBD2. Per germline, CDR1 DFQATT and CDR2 SNEGSKA (reference sequence). J gave up 6 bases and V 6 bases, and 7 bases lay outside the gene matches. The CDR3 runs 14 residues. CDR3 sequence reads: CSAAPLAGVNEQFF. CDR3 DNA: TGCAGTGCCGCCCCACTAGCGGGGGTCAATGAGCAGTTCTTC.

The sample holds a few counts of this clonotype. V gene TRBV27 combines with J gene TRBJ2-1; 8 nucleotides line up with TRBD2. Germline V gene data show CDR1 as MNHEY and CDR2 as SMNVEV (reference sequence). V lost 6 bases to trimming and J lost 9 bases; unmatched junction nucleotides: 13. The CDR3 is made up of 15 amino acids. CDR3 in amino acids: CASSRPPGLVGEQFF. The CDR3 DNA sequence: TGTGCCAGCAGCAGACCTCCGGGACTAGTCGGTGAGCAGTTCTTC.

V gene TRBV7-9 combines with J gene TRBJ1-2; D ambiguous. Between the trimmed V and J ends, which lost 1 base and 4 bases, there was a span of 13 bases. CDR3 length: 15 residues. Germline lookup yields CDR1 SEHNR and CDR2 FQNEAQ (reference sequence). The DNA of the CDR3 is TGTGCCAGCAGCTTAGAACTTTCAGAGCTCTATGGCTACACCTTC. This translates into CASSLELSELYGYTF.

This clonotype appeared a few times. J is TRBJ2-7 and V is TRBV25-1; 10 bases fit TRBD1. The germline gives CDR1 MGHDK, CDR2 SYGVNS. V lost 4 bases to trimming and J lost 3 bases; unmatched junction nucleotides: 9. The CDR3 is 16 amino acids. The CDR3 spells CASSVSRGDRGYEQYF. The DNA of the CDR3 is TGTGCCAGCAGTGTTTCTAGGGGGGACAGGGGCTACGAGCAGTACTTC.

The chain links TRBV29-1 to TRBJ2-2; the D gene could be TRBD1 or TRBD2 (5 bases each). V shed 5 bases and J shed 4 bases, with 14 bases lying between them. Germline loops: CDR1 SQVTM, CDR2 ANQGSEA. The CDR3 covers 14 residues. The CDR3 DNA reads as TGCAGCGTTCGGGACCCCCGGGGCACCGGGGAGCTGTTTTTT. This encodes CSVRDPRGTGELFF.

This chain uses TRBV14 with TRBJ2-3; possibly TRBD2 for D (6 bases). The CDR3 spans 14 residues. The V gene lost 0 bases and the J gene lost 3 bases, with 7 bases spanning the gap. In germline, CDR1 is SGHDN, CDR2 FVKESK. Written as DNA, the CDR3 is TGTGCCAGCAGCCAAGACCGGGAGACAGATACGCAGTATTTT. It encodes CASSQDRETDTQYF.

The CDR3 protein is CASRMGGGKAKNIQYF. As DNA, the CDR3 is TGTGCCAGCAGAATGGGAGGGGGAAAAGCCAAAAACATTCAGTACTTC. The V gene is TRBV11-2, the J gene TRBJ2-4; the D gene is possibly TRBD2 (7 bases). The CDR3 is 16 residues long. Trimming removed 6 bases at V and 0 bases at J, with 15 bases between. The germline V gene has CDR1 SGHAT and CDR2 FQNNGV.

The rearrangement links TRBV10-2 to TRBJ2-7, with 8 bases aligning to TRBD1. The germline V gene has CDR1 WSHSY and CDR2 SAAADI. With 6 bases clipped from V and 4 bases from J, the junction kept 8 bases outside the gene matches. This CDR3 is built from 14 residues. Here the CDR3 reads CASSPSRGLYEQYF. Written as DNA, the CDR3 is TGCGCCAGCAGCCCGAGCAGGGGGCTTTACGAGCAGTACTTC.

The table lists this clonotype with a count of one. The J gene is TRBJ2-5, the V gene TRBV29-1, with 12 bases lining up with TRBD2. Germline V gene lookup returns CDR1 SQVTM and CDR2 ANQGSEA. There are 14 residues in the CDR3. V was pared by 7 bases and J by 5 bases, with 8 bases of the junction left unmatched. Here the CDR3 reads CSAGTSGPGETQYF. The CDR3 nucleotides read TGCAGCGCTGGGACTAGCGGGCCTGGGGAGACCCAGTACTTC.

The chain has TRBV29-1 and TRBJ2-1, with TRBD2 matching over 7 bases. From germline, CDR1 is SQVTM and CDR2 ANQGSEA. The junction had 4 bases not matched to a gene; V was cut back by 6 bases and J by 2 bases. CDR3 size: 13 residues. CDR3 residues: CSVAGLAYNEQFF. The CDR3 DNA follows: TGCAGCGTAGCTGGACTAGCCTACAATGAGCAGTTCTTC.

This sequence joins TRBV20-1 and TRBJ2-3, with D unresolved. CDR1 and CDR2 from the germline V gene are DFQATT and SNEGSKA (reference sequence). This CDR3 is built from 13 residues. V shed 2 bases and J shed 0 bases, with 6 bases lying between them. This chain's CDR3 is CSARKASTDTQYF. The CDR3 DNA reads as TGCAGTGCTAGAAAAGCTAGCACAGATACGCAGTATTTT.

Regarding this clonotype: One end of the junction varies from germline; a read error may be responsible. The chain joins TRBV29-1 to TRBJ2-6; no reliable D call. Germline-derived CDR1 and CDR2 are SQVTM and ANQGSEA. This CDR3 is built from 13 residues. Here the CDR3 DNA reads TGCAGCGTTCCCCAGGCTGGAGCCAACGTCCTGACTTTC. Amino acids: CSVPQAGANVLTF.

The chain joins TRBV5-1 to TRBJ2-5; D may correspond to TRBD1 or TRBD2 (5 bases each). The CDR3 is 13 residues long. From germline, CDR1 is SGHRS and CDR2 YFSETQ. V was shortened by 5 bases and J by 10 bases, with 18 bases between the two germline ends. CDR3 amino acids: CASSESQGVNQYF. The CDR3 region has the DNA TGCGCCAGCAGTGAGAGTCAGGGAGTTAACCAGTACTTC. The complete variable domain, with remaining parts taken from reference TRBV5-1 and TRBJ2-5, reads KAGVTQTPRYLIKTRGQQVTLSCSPISGHRSVSWYQQTPGQGLQFLFEYFSETQRNKGNFPGRFSGRQFSNSRSEMNVSTLELGDSALYLCASSESQGVNQYFGPGTRLLVL.

This chain uses TRBV7-9 with TRBJ2-7; 10 nucleotides line up with TRBD2. Germline V gives CDR1 SEHNR, CDR2 FQNEAQ (reference sequence). With V trimmed by 7 bases and J by 4 bases, 10 bases remained unmatched. This CDR3 spans 15 amino acids. The CDR3 protein is CASTGGASGSYEQYF. Here the CDR3 DNA reads TGTGCCAGCACCGGGGGGGCTAGCGGGAGTTACGAGCAGTACTTC.